These 27 T cell receptor beta chains were all obtained from the same sample, sequenced in a study of T cells in Graves' hyperthyroidism and ophthalmopathy. RNA transcripts were the template for amplifying TCR beta CDR3 regions. The TCR CDR3 first-round RT-PCR relied on the HTBI primer set. TCRdb called the multiplex PCR reads again in MiXCR, with one record for every CDR3 protein. The sample yields approximately 700,000 distinct CDR3 sequences, less than 45% seen once. Sequenced: peripheral blood or thyroid tissue (not recorded which). These receptors were collected from an adult man with Graves' disease, either hyperthyroidism or ophthalmopathy (not recorded which).

Only a few counts were recorded for this clonotype. V usage is TRBV20-1 and J usage is TRBJ1-2; TRBD1 matches at 8 bases. The trim removed 3 bases at V and 6 bases at J, leaving 6 bases unmatched. Germline loops: CDR1 DFQATT, CDR2 SNEGSKA (reference sequence). The CDR3 loop spans 13 amino acids. This chain's CDR3 is CSARTDRGDGYTF. For the CDR3, the DNA is TGCAGTGCTAGGACAGACAGGGGAGATGGCTACACCTTC.

This clonotype was observed many times. CDR3 amino acids: CAPHGGGSGNQPQHF. The CDR3 DNA is TGTGCCCCGCACGGGGGGGGTTCGGGCAATCAGCCCCAGCATTTT. The chain is built from TRBV24-1 and TRBJ1-5, with D possibly matching TRBD1 (5 bases). The germline V gene encodes CDR1 KGHDR and CDR2 SFDVKD. The length of the CDR3 is 15 residues. Trimming removed 12 bases at V and 2 bases at J, with 19 bases between.

Worth noting for this clonotype: One junction end does not reproduce the germline sequence, and a read error may be involved. The chain employs TRBV7-2 and TRBJ1-2; TRBD1 might be the D (5 bases). Germline values: CDR1 SGHTA, CDR2 FQGNSA. The CDR3 has 11 amino acids. The CDR3 sequence is CASSWGERWFF. The CDR3 nucleotides are TGTGCCAGCAGCTGGGGGGAGAGGTGGTTCTTC.

The chain has TRBV9 and TRBJ1-1; D may be TRBD1 (5 bases). CDR3 length: 18 residues. CDR1 and CDR2 from the germline V gene are SGDLS and YYNGEE. Trimming took off 0 bases at V and 2 bases at J, with 20 bases between the two ends. The DNA for the CDR3 is TGTGCCAGCAGCGTAGGCCTTCTTCGTTCGGGGCGAAACACTGAAGCTTTCTTT. It specifies CASSVGLLRSGRNTEAFF.

The CDR3 DNA is TGCGCCAGCAGCCCCCGGGCAGGCCTGAACACTGAAGCTTTCTTT. It specifies CASSPRAGLNTEAFF. The chain employs TRBV5-1 and TRBJ1-1; D not certain. This CDR3 has 15 residues. Germline V gene data show CDR1 as SGHRS and CDR2 as YFSETQ. V was cut by 4 bases and J by 0 bases, with 13 bases left in between. Based on the CDR3 plus reference TRBV5-1 and TRBJ1-1, the full variable domain is KAGVTQTPRYLIKTRGQQVTLSCSPISGHRSVSWYQQTPGQGLQFLFEYFSETQRNKGNFPGRFSGRQFSNSRSEMNVSTLELGDSALYLCASSPRAGLNTEAFFGQGTRLTVV.

This clonotype has ten or more counts. The chain is built from TRBV2 and TRBJ1-1; D remains unclear. V lost 6 bases and J lost 1, with 12 bases in between. The germline V gene has CDR1 SNHLY and CDR2 FYNNEI. This CDR3 is built from 14 residues. This CDR3 reads CASSAGIPNTEAFF. In DNA, the CDR3 is TGTGCCAGCAGCGCCGGGATCCCGAACACTGAAGCTTTCTTT.

The sample holds a few counts of this clonotype. The V call is TRBV6-6, the J call TRBJ1-5; D not certain. Trimming pared 5 bases from V and 3 bases from J, leaving 11 bases between. Germline V CDR1 and CDR2: MNHNY, SVGAGI (reference sequence). The CDR3 spans 14 residues. CDR3 DNA: TGTGCCAGCAGTGAGGGATCCTTCAATCAGCCCCAGCATTTT. Amino acid sequence: CASSEGSFNQPQHF.

The chain couples TRBV5-1 to TRBJ1-1, with 7 bases fitting TRBD1. Germline V gene sequence: CDR1 SGHRS, CDR2 YFSETQ. V lost 3 bases, J lost 2 bases, and 4 bases stayed unmatched. CDR3 length: 14 amino acids. The CDR3 loop is CASSSQGKNTEAFF. CDR3 bases: TGCGCCAGCAGCTCACAGGGGAAAAACACTGAAGCTTTCTTT.

The chain is built from TRBV14 and TRBJ2-5; 7 nucleotides agree with TRBD1. V shed 3 bases and J 9 bases; nucleotides not matched to a gene: 7. The CDR3 has 13 amino acids. Looked up from germline, CDR1 is SGHDN and CDR2 is FVKESK. The CDR3 is CASSQGQPASQYF. CDR3 DNA sequence: TGTGCCAGCAGCCAGGGACAGCCTGCGTCCCAGTACTTC.

This chain connects TRBV29-1 to TRBJ1-1; the match to TRBD1 covers 9 bases. This CDR3 is built from 13 residues. CDR1 and CDR2 from the germline V gene are SQVTM and ANQGSEA. As DNA, the CDR3 is TGCAGGTCACGGGACAGGGAGAACACTGAAGCTTTCTTT. Translating gives CRSRDRENTEAFF. The whole variable domain, filled in from reference TRBV29-1 and TRBJ1-1, reads SAVISQKPSRDICQRGTSLTIQCQVDSQVTMMFWYRQQPGQSLTLIATANQGSEATYESGFVIDKFPISRPNLTFSTLTVSNMSPEDSSIYLCRSRDRENTEAFFGQGTRLTVV.

Worth noting for this clonotype: A much larger clone sits a single nucleotide away, making a read error possible. The CDR3 nucleotides are TGCAGAGCTGCGCGCACGAGGGACTATGGCTACACCTTC. Its protein product is CRAARTRDYGYTF. The genes are TRBV20-1 and TRBJ1-2; D is unresolved. Germline CDR1 is DFQATT and CDR2 is SNEGSKA (reference sequence). The CDR3 loop spans 13 amino acids.

This chain links TRBV2 with TRBJ1-4; 8 bases are shared with TRBD1. The better agreement between TRBJ1-5 and the DNA end casts doubt on the J call. Per germline, CDR1 SNHLY and CDR2 FYNNEI. The CDR3 spans 16 residues. CDR3 sequence reads: CASSHGTGVSNQPQHF. The CDR3 coding sequence is TGTGCCAGCAGCCACGGGACAGGAGTTAGCAATCAGCCCCAGCATTTT.

V usage is TRBV24-1 and J usage is TRBJ2-7; D is undetermined. Looked up from germline, CDR1 is KGHDR and CDR2 is SFDVKD. The CDR3 is 12 amino acids. V was pared by 1 base and J by 6 bases, with 6 bases between. CDR3 residues: CATSDFHSEQYF. CDR3 nucleotide sequence: TGTGCCACCAGTGATTTCCACAGCGAGCAGTACTTC.

This clonotype was recorded many times. The rearrangement joins TRBV15 to TRBJ1-6; possibly TRBD1 for D (6 bases). The CDR3 length is 15 residues. V dropped 1 base and J dropped 8 bases, with 12 bases sitting between them. Looked up from germline, CDR1 is LNHNV and CDR2 is YYDKDF (reference sequence). The CDR3 DNA reads as TGTGCCACCAGCAGAGTTGAGGGGGATGATTCACCCCTCCACTTT. Translated: CATSRVEGDDSPLHF.

The chain has TRBV14 and TRBJ1-6, with D hard to call. Looked up from germline, CDR1 is SGHDN and CDR2 is FVKESK. Trimming stripped 11 bases from V and 6 bases from J, with 14 bases between. The CDR3 contains 13 residues. The CDR3 reads CAWRLTFNSPLHF. The DNA of the CDR3 is TGTGCCTGGCGCCTCACCTTTAATTCACCCCTCCACTTT.

For the CDR3, the DNA is TGTGCCAGCAGCTTGGGCCGGAAGGGCAATCAGCCCCAGCATTTT. Encoded protein: CASSLGRKGNQPQHF. The chain couples TRBV7-2 to TRBJ1-5; D gene ambiguous. Germline lookup yields CDR1 SGHTA and CDR2 FQGNSA. The V end lost 3 bases, the J end lost 2 bases, and 11 bases lay between the germline ends. This CDR3 contains 15 residues.

The count of this clonotype is one. This sequence joins TRBV11-1 and TRBJ1-1; D might be TRBD1 (5 bases). CDR3 size: 13 residues. In germline, CDR1 is SGHAT, CDR2 FQDESV (reference sequence). V gave up 6 bases and J gave up 11 bases, with 19 bases separating them. The DNA for the CDR3 is TGTGCCAGCAGTTACTCGTCGGGATCAGGGGCTTTCTTT. Translating it yields CASSYSSGSGAFF.

The CDR3 protein is CASSLYGLFDGNTIYF. The CDR3 DNA is TGCGCCAGCAGCTTGTACGGATTATTCGACGGAAACACCATATATTTT. The chain recombines TRBV5-1 with TRBJ1-3; unclear D gene. Trimming took off 1 base at V and 4 bases at J, with 15 bases between the two ends. Germline lookup yields CDR1 SGHRS and CDR2 YFSETQ. The CDR3 has 16 residues.

This clonotype was seen only a few times. The V call is TRBV6-5, the J call TRBJ1-1; 8 bases are shared with TRBD1. The junction had 6 bases not matched to a gene; V was cut back by 5 bases and J by 1 base. The CDR3 runs to 15 residues. CDR1 MNHEY and CDR2 SVGAGI come from the germline V gene. As DNA, the CDR3 is TGTGCCAGCAGTGCAAACAGGGGGAAGAACACTGAAGCTTTCTTT. Its protein is CASSANRGKNTEAFF.

This chain connects TRBV20-1 to TRBJ1-4; D uncertain. CDR1 is DFQATT and CDR2 is SNEGSKA in the germline V gene (reference sequence). Trimming took off 0 bases at V and 1 base at J, with 9 bases between the two ends. The CDR3 runs 15 residues. The CDR3 spells CSARDPTLTNEKLFF. The DNA for the CDR3 is TGCAGTGCTAGAGATCCGACACTAACTAATGAAAAACTGTTTTTT.

The chain employs TRBV29-1 and TRBJ2-2, with D possibly being TRBD1 (6 bases). V shed 1 base and J shed 4 bases, with 16 bases lying between them. CDR3 size: 16 residues. Germline lookup yields CDR1 SQVTM and CDR2 ANQGSEA. CDR3 sequence reads: CSVEVRSRGSTGELFF. In DNA form, the CDR3 reads TGCAGCGTTGAAGTGCGGTCCAGGGGTTCCACCGGGGAGCTGTTTTTT.

The rearrangement uses TRBV7-8 and TRBJ2-6; D might be TRBD1 (5 bases). The germline V and J ends were trimmed by 5 bases and 5 bases, with 13 bases remaining between them. Germline assignment: CDR1 SGHVS and CDR2 FQNEAQ. This CDR3 has 15 residues. This CDR3 reads CASSTAEDRANVLTF. The CDR3 DNA follows: TGTGCCAGCAGCACAGCCGAGGACAGGGCCAACGTCCTGACTTTC.

This clonotype has ten or more counts. The gene calls are TRBV15 and TRBJ1-6; TRBD1 might be the D (6 bases). CDR1 and CDR2 from the germline V gene are LNHNV and YYDKDF (reference sequence). The CDR3 is 16 residues long. V lost 1 base, J lost 7 bases, and 14 bases lay in between. CDR3 loop: CATSRGDNRANSPLHF. For the CDR3, the DNA is TGTGCCACCAGCAGAGGGGACAACCGGGCGAATTCACCCCTCCACTTT. The whole variable domain, remainder taken from reference TRBV15 and TRBJ1-6, is DAMVIQNPRYQVTQFGKPVTLSCSQTLNHNVMYWYQQKSSQAPKLLFHYYDKDFNNEADTPDNFQSRRPNTSFCFLDIRSPGLGDTAMYLCATSRGDNRANSPLHFGNGTRLTVT.

In its sample, this clonotype was seen once. The J gene is TRBJ2-3, the V gene TRBV20-1, with 9 nucleotides matching TRBD2. Germline values: CDR1 DFQATT, CDR2 SNEGSKA (reference sequence). The CDR3 runs to 16 residues. Losses at the gene ends were 7 bases for V and 2 bases for J; bases not matched to a gene: 13. The CDR3 bases are TGCAGTGGGGAGGTAGCGGGAGTGGGGTTCACAGATACGCAGTATTTT. This gives the protein CSGEVAGVGFTDTQYF.

The chain carries TRBV10-3 and TRBJ1-3, with a tentative D call TRBD1 (6 bases). Trimming took 3 bases from V and 0 from J, leaving 15 bases between them. The CDR3 contains 17 residues. Germline CDR1 ENHRY, CDR2 SYGVKD. CDR3 loop: CAISDPTGGSSGNTIYF. CDR3 nucleotides: TGTGCCATCAGTGACCCGACAGGAGGGAGCTCTGGAAACACCATATATTTT.

This clonotype was recorded a few times. This chain links TRBV19 with TRBJ2-7, with unresolved D. There are 15 residues in the CDR3. Per the germline V gene, CDR1 is LNHDA and CDR2 is SQIVND (reference sequence). The germline V and J ends were trimmed by 4 bases and 2 bases, with 15 bases remaining between them. The DNA of the CDR3 is TGTGCCAGTAGTAAGAGCCGGCAGGCCACCTACGAGCAGTACTTC. Its translation is CASSKSRQATYEQYF.

Comments on this clonotype: A much bigger clone sits one base away, suggesting this may be a read error. The chain employs TRBV7-8 and TRBJ1-2; D perhaps matches TRBD1 (5 bases). The CDR3 is made up of 15 amino acids. V lost 8 bases, J lost 3 bases, and 19 bases lay in between. Germline values: CDR1 SGHVS, CDR2 FQNEAQ. The CDR3: CASGIYISGYYGYTF. In nucleotides, the CDR3 is TGTGCCAGCGGCATCTATATCTCAGGGTACTATGGCTACACCTTC.